This T cell receptor beta chain stems from a study of neurological immune-mediated disorders (dated by TCRdb to the late 2010s). Regarding the research as a whole: The study compared peripheral blood TCR-beta repertoires of HTLV-I-associated myelopathy (HAM/TSP) patients, multiple sclerosis patients and healthy controls using UMI-based sequencing. The roughly 99 TCR-beta libraries covered PBMC samples along with longitudinal samples, technical triplicates, and paired sorted CD4+ and CD8+ T-cell subsets. Of the roughly 71 subjects in the cohort, around 15 were HAM/TSP patients, some 35 were multiple sclerosis patients, and about 20 were healthy controls. The investigation overall reported the following: The highest TCR clonal expansion was observed in HAM/TSP patients, whereas the lowest was observed in MS patients, even when compared with healthy controls. No identical CDR3 amino acid sequences were found to be shared among expanded clones across subjects, suggesting that TCR-beta repertoires were private in all groups.

cDNA synthesis used template-switch 5'RACE with a primer carrying a 10-nucleotide random unique molecular identifier tagging each TCR transcript. Every sequencing run yielded over 170 million TCR-beta sequences covering 15-18 subjects. The RNeasy kit was used for extraction of total RNA. The KAPA Real-time Library Amplification kit was used to amplify TCR-beta VDJ regions with primers for the TCR constant region and the 5'RACE anchor. A first PCR added sample indexes and Illumina adaptors, and a second PCR then raised library yield. After Ampure bead purification, the roughly 650 bp TCR product was size-selected on a 2% E-gel SizeSelection system. Before pooling, library quality was assessed on a Bioanalyzer, concentration was determined with Qubit, and library quantification was performed with the Kapa Library Quantification kit. Paired-end 2 x 150 bp sequencing of the libraries was performed on an Illumina HiSeq 2500. To increase sequence diversity, roughly 24-30% phiX was spiked into each library pool. On the study's bioinformatics: Quality-filtered reads were processed with the UMI-based MiGEC pipeline, and over 85% of raw TCR sequences were removed by the MiGEC pipeline during error correction. IMGT germline references were used for aligning VDJ genes, and each clonotype was defined as a unique CDR3 amino acid sequence together with its V-J genes. Clonal expansion, Shannon diversity and CDR3 relatedness were evaluated with VDJtools (CalcPairwiseDistances, ClusterSamples), while phylogenetic trees were built in CLCbio workbench. Expanded clones were defined as having at least 8 unique UMIs, based on coefficient-of-variation modelling across technical triplicates. In-frame beta chains were kept once TCRdb had trimmed the public reads at Q25 with fastp and called clones with MiXCR. When rows share a CDR3 protein, they turn into one entry using the most common DNA and genes. TCRdb assigned the V and J calls; the authors' analysis was not used. In this sample the table shows tens of thousands of distinct CDR3 sequences, approximately 11% of which occur a single time. The ten largest clones represent roughly 10% of the sample.

This clonotype has at least ten counts. The antigen this receptor binds is unknown. No qualities accompany the bases; no much larger clone lies one base away. The CDR3 runs 17 amino acids, cysteine and phenylalanine included. The DNA shown is the 51-base CDR3, in frame from base 1. V and J are trimmed by 1 base and 4 bases, and the gene matches miss 10 bases of the junction. From a lookup of the germline V gene, CDR1 and CDR2 are SGHAT and FQNNGV. Libraries from unsorted PBMCs were made from 2 million PBMCs kept in RNAlater at -80 degrees C until RNA extraction. Peripheral blood underwent Ficoll-Hypaque density gradient centrifugation to isolate PBMCs, which were then cryopreserved in liquid nitrogen.

This TCR derives from a woman in her sixties or seventies with HTLV-1-associated myelopathy (HAM/TSP). Specimen: PBMCs. The sequence is built from TRBV11-2 and TRBJ2-1, with TRBD1 identical over 7 junction bases. The nucleotide sequence is given as TGTGCCAGCAGCTTAGGGACAGGTGGCCTCTTTTACAATGAGCAGTTCTTC. Its translation is CASSLGTGGLFYNEQFF.